These 18 T cell receptor beta chains came from one sample sequenced in a study of early T cells in non-severe SARS-CoV-2 infection. TCRdb re-called the 5' RACE reads through MiXCR, storing one row per CDR3 protein. The table includes tens of thousands of distinct CDR3 sequences, approximately 5.3% detected once. Sequenced: whole blood. Receptors originate from an adult who was a healthcare worker with PCR-confirmed SARS-CoV-2 infection or an uninfected control (not recorded which).

Comment on this clonotype: It may be a read error: a sequence one base away is much more abundant. The chain links TRBV19 to TRBJ2-3; 7 bases are shared with TRBD1. The CDR3 has 15 amino acids. Trimming cost V 3 bases and J 6 bases; bases outside gene matches: 9. Germline V CDR1 and CDR2: LNHDA, SQIVND (reference sequence). This CDR3 is CASSIETGFLDTQYF. CDR3 coding DNA: TGTGCCAGTAGTATTGAGACAGGGTTTTTGGATACGCAGTATTTT.

This clonotype was counted many times. This chain connects TRBV7-3 to TRBJ2-5, with D possibly being TRBD1 or TRBD2 (5 bases each). The CDR3 has 15 amino acids. Germline CDR1 and CDR2: SGHTA and FQGTGA. Between the trimmed V and J ends, which lost 5 bases and 3 bases, there was a span of 16 bases. The DNA for the CDR3 is TGTGCCAGCAGCACTGCCGGGACGCGGGAAGAGACCCAGTACTTC. It encodes CASSTAGTREETQYF.

This clonotype was recorded at least ten times. The chain is built from TRBV28 and TRBJ2-5, with D maybe TRBD1 (6 bases). Per germline, CDR1 MDHEN and CDR2 SYDVKM. CDR3 length: 15 residues. The V and J ends lost 6 bases and 1 base respectively, with 15 bases between them. The CDR3 loop is CASRTGQGSQETQYF. The CDR3 region has the DNA TGTGCCAGCAGAACCGGTCAGGGGTCCCAAGAGACCCAGTACTTC.

This clonotype showed up many times. The J gene is TRBJ1-1, the V gene TRBV6-1; 8 nucleotides agree with TRBD1. The length of the CDR3 is 13 residues. CDR1 is MNHNS, CDR2 SASEGT, per germline. The V gene end was trimmed by 6 bases and the J gene end by 4 bases; junction bases not matched to a gene: 4. The CDR3 DNA reads as TGTGCCAGCAGGGATCAGGGGGCCACTGAAGCTTTCTTT. Protein product: CASRDQGATEAFF.

This clonotype has only a few counts. The chain carries TRBV12-3 or TRBV12-4 and TRBJ1-1, with a possible D match to TRBD1 (5 bases). V was cut by 0 bases and J by 7 bases, with 12 bases left in between. CDR3 size: 14 residues. In DNA form, the CDR3 reads TGTGCCAGCAGTTTAGCCCTTGTGGGGGGTGAAGCTTTCTTT. Its translation: CASSLALVGGEAFF.

This clonotype was counted ten times or more. The chain has TRBV11-2 and TRBJ2-1; the D is unclear. Germline V CDR1 and CDR2: SGHAT, FQNNGV. This CDR3 is 16 amino acids long. The V end lost 8 bases, the J end lost 0 bases, and 17 bases lay between the germline ends. CDR3 in amino acids: CASSILRISSYNEQFF. CDR3 DNA: TGTGCCAGCTCGATTCTACGGATCAGCTCCTACAATGAGCAGTTCTTC.

This clonotype was counted at least ten times. The V and J genes are TRBV28 and TRBJ1-5; 7 positions agree with TRBD1. CDR1 is MDHEN, CDR2 SYDVKM, per germline. CDR3 length: 14 amino acids. V was clipped by 7 bases and J by 5 bases; unmatched bases: 8. The DNA for the CDR3 is TGTGCCAGCACTCAGGGGGGGGCCGATCAGCCCCAGCATTTT. It specifies CASTQGGADQPQHF.

There are many counts of this clonotype. V gene TRBV3-1 combines with J gene TRBJ2-7; TRBD2 aligns across 8 bases. The CDR3 runs 15 residues. The germline V gene has CDR1 LGHDT and CDR2 YNNKEL (reference sequence). Trimming at V came to 1 base and at J to 5 bases, leaving 7 bases not matched to a gene. CDR3 DNA: TGTGCCAGCAGCCAAGCAGCGGGGGCTTTGCACGAGCAGTACTTC. Its translation is CASSQAAGALHEQYF.

This clonotype appeared many times. The rearrangement uses TRBV28 and TRBJ2-7, with 10 nucleotides matching TRBD1. There are 16 residues in the CDR3. Germline V CDR1 and CDR2: MDHEN, SYDVKM. V was pared by 6 bases and J by 3 bases, with 11 bases of the junction left unmatched. The CDR3 region has the DNA TGTGCCAGCAGCGGTCCCACTTGGACAGGGGGCTACGAGCAGTACTTC. It codes for CASSGPTWTGGYEQYF.

This chain uses TRBV7-9 with TRBJ1-1; 9 nucleotides agree with TRBD1. V gave up 6 bases and J gave up 6 bases; unmatched junction bases: 8. The CDR3 contains 14 residues. Germline V gene lookup returns CDR1 SEHNR and CDR2 FQNEAQ (reference sequence). CDR3 sequence: CASRRGQGSAEAFF. The DNA for the CDR3 is TGTGCCAGCAGACGAGGACAGGGGAGTGCTGAAGCTTTCTTT. Based on the CDR3 plus reference TRBV7-9 and TRBJ1-1, the full variable domain is DTGVSQNPRHKITKRGQNVTFRCDPISEHNRLYWYRQTLGQGPEFLTYFQNEAQLEKSRLLSDRFSAERPKGSFSTLEIQRTEQGDSAMYLCASRRGQGSAEAFFGQGTRLTVV.

This chain uses TRBV5-1 with TRBJ2-1, with 12 bases matching TRBD2. The trim removed 4 bases at V and 9 bases at J, leaving 11 bases unmatched. Germline CDR1 reads SGHRS; CDR2 reads YFSETQ. The CDR3 has 16 residues. CDR3 sequence: CASSQRTSGTMSEQFF. CDR3 bases: TGCGCCAGCAGCCAAAGGACTAGCGGGACGATGAGTGAGCAGTTCTTC. Variable domain in full (rest from reference TRBV5-1 and TRBJ2-1): KAGVTQTPRYLIKTRGQQVTLSCSPISGHRSVSWYQQTPGQGLQFLFEYFSETQRNKGNFPGRFSGRQFSNSRSEMNVSTLELGDSALYLCASSQRTSGTMSEQFFGPGTRLTVL.

There are many counts of this clonotype. The V call is TRBV12-3 or TRBV12-4, the J call TRBJ1-5; D call uncertain. V dropped 3 bases and J dropped 1 base, with 4 bases sitting between them. CDR3 length equals 13 residues. CDR3 loop: CASSLGSNQPQHF. CDR3 DNA: TGTGCCAGCAGTTTGGGAAGCAATCAGCCCCAGCATTTT.

Ten or more counts support this clonotype. The genes are TRBV5-4 and TRBJ2-5; D may be TRBD2 (5 bases). Trimming stripped 3 bases from V and 2 bases from J, with 8 bases between. This CDR3 region has 13 residues. Germline CDR1 is SGHNT and CDR2 is YYREEE (reference sequence). CDR3 sequence (DNA): TGTGCCAGCAGCTCTCCGGGACAAGAGACCCAGTACTTC. Protein: CASSSPGQETQYF.

This clonotype was seen at least ten times. The chain has TRBV19 and TRBJ2-1; TRBD2 matches at 9 bases. Germline CDR1 and CDR2: LNHDA and SQIVND (reference sequence). The CDR3 spans 17 residues. V shed 6 bases, J shed 0 bases, and the junction held 9 bases outside the gene matches. CDR3 nucleotides: TGTGCCAGTAGCGTTTCCACTAGCGGGTTCTCCTACAATGAGCAGTTCTTC. This codes for CASSVSTSGFSYNEQFF.

The rearrangement joins TRBV19 to TRBJ2-3; 7 nucleotides agree with TRBD2. CDR3 length: 14 amino acids. Per the germline V gene, CDR1 is LNHDA and CDR2 is SQIVND (reference sequence). V dropped 7 bases and J dropped 2; count of bases not matched to a gene: 6. CDR3 protein: CASIPAGHTDTQYF. The CDR3 nucleotides are TGTGCCAGTATTCCAGCGGGGCACACAGATACGCAGTATTTT.

This clonotype was found a few times. The chain recombines TRBV5-4 with TRBJ2-2; 7 bases map to TRBD2. V was clipped by 3 bases and J by 8 bases; unmatched bases: 7. The CDR3 length is 14 residues. Germline V CDR1 and CDR2: SGHNT, YYREEE (reference sequence). This CDR3 reads CASSSTSAAGELFF. DNA of the CDR3: TGTGCCAGCAGCTCTACTAGCGCAGCAGGGGAGCTGTTTTTT.

This clonotype was picked up many times. The J gene is TRBJ2-7, the V gene TRBV6-2 or TRBV6-3, with TRBD2 identical over 7 bases. CDR3 size: 15 residues. The germline gives CDR1 MNHEY, CDR2 SVGEGT. V gave up 7 bases and J gave up 6 bases; unmatched junction bases: 15. CDR3 residues: CASTTTGGRWAEQYF. The CDR3, as DNA: TGTGCCAGCACCACTACGGGCGGGAGATGGGCCGAGCAGTACTTC.

This clonotype showed up just a few times. The V gene is TRBV6-5, the J gene TRBJ2-1; maybe TRBD2 (6 bases). The CDR3 length is 12 residues. V lost 2 bases and J 9 bases, leaving 8 bases between the germline ends. In germline, CDR1 is MNHEY, CDR2 SVGAGI. The CDR3 is CASSYVGGEQFF. The CDR3 nucleotides read TGTGCCAGCAGTTACGTGGGGGGTGAGCAGTTCTTC.